One and the same sample provided the 5 T cell receptor beta chains below, sequenced in a study of cytomegalovirus exposure and HLA in healthy donors. Vbeta (60) and Jbeta (13) primers were used in the PCR. Here immunoSEQ multiplex PCR was the method, and the copy in TCRdb shows in-frame clones only, minus some. This repertoire includes around 50,000 clones. The sequenced sample was PBMCs. These receptors were obtained from a woman in her twenties or thirties in good health and CMV-seropositive.

The V and J genes are TRBV6-1 and TRBJ1-3; no clear D. CDR1 and CDR2 from the germline V gene are MNHNS and SASEGT. Trimming left V 4 bases short and J 0 bases short, with 13 bases between. CDR3 length: 16 residues. CDR3 nucleotide sequence: TGTGCCAGCAGTGGACCGGCGGGGAGCTCTGGAAACACCATATATTTT. It codes for CASSGPAGSSGNTIYF.

The CDR3 here is CASSLVGTSHNEQFF. In nucleotides, the CDR3 is TGCGCCAGCAGTCTGGTGGGGACTTCCCACAATGAGCAGTTCTTC. This rearrangement joins TRBV5-1 to TRBJ2-1, with D maybe TRBD2 (6 bases). Between the trimmed V and J ends, which lost 5 bases and 5 bases, there was a span of 17 bases. The germline gives CDR1 SGHRS, CDR2 YFSETQ. CDR3 length: 15 residues.

V is TRBV6-6 and J is TRBJ2-3; D might be TRBD2 (7 bases). Between the trimmed V and J ends, which lost 2 bases and 6 bases, there was a span of 18 bases. Germline V lookup: CDR1 MNHNY, CDR2 SVGAGI (reference sequence). CDR3 size: 16 residues. The CDR3 loop is CASSYGRGGRVDTQYF. The CDR3 DNA reads as TGTGCCAGCAGTTACGGAAGGGGGGGGCGCGTCGATACGCAGTATTTT.

This chain joins TRBV6-1 and TRBJ1-5, with TRBD1 matching 7 bases. Germline values: CDR1 MNHNS, CDR2 SASEGT. CDR3 length: 15 residues. J was trimmed by 4 bases and V by 6 bases; bases with no gene match: 9. The CDR3 region has the DNA TGTGCCAGCAGGTGGGGACAGACTTCGAATCAGCCCCAGCATTTT. It yields the protein CASRWGQTSNQPQHF.

The chain couples TRBV28 to TRBJ2-2, with D possibly matching TRBD2 (5 bases). CDR1 is MDHEN and CDR2 is SYDVKM in the germline V gene. Between the trimmed V and J ends, which lost 7 bases and 2 bases, there was a span of 11 bases. The CDR3 contains 14 residues. Here the CDR3 reads CASIMGANTGELFF. DNA of the CDR3: TGTGCCAGCATAATGGGAGCTAACACCGGGGAGCTGTTTTTT.